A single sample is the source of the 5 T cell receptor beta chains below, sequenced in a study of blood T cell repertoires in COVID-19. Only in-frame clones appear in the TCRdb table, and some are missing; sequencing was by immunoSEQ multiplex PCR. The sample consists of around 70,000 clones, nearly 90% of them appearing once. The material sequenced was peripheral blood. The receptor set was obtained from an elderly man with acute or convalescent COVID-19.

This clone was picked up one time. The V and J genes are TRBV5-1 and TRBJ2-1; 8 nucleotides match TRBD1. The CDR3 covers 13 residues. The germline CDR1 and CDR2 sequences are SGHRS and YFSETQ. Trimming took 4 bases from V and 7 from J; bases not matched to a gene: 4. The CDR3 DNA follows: TGCGCCAGCAGCATTCGACAGGGGAATGAGCAGTTCTTC. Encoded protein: CASSIRQGNEQFF. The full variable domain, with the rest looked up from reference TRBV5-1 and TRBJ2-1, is KAGVTQTPRYLIKTRGQQVTLSCSPISGHRSVSWYQQTPGQGLQFLFEYFSETQRNKGNFPGRFSGRQFSNSRSEMNVSTLELGDSALYLCASSIRQGNEQFFGPGTRLTVL.

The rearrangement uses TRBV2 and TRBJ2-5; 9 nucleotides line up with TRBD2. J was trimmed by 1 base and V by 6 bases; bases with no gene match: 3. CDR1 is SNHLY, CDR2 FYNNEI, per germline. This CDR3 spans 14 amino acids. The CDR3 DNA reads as TGTGCCAGCAGAACAGCGGGGGGCCAAGAGACCCAGTACTTC. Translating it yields CASRTAGGQETQYF. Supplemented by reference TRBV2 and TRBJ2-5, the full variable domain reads EPEVTQTPSHQVTQMGQEVILRCVPISNHLYFYWYRQILGQKVEFLVSFYNNEISEKSEIFDDQFSVERPDGSNFTLKIRSTKLEDSAMYFCASRTAGGQETQYFGPGTRLLVL.

The CDR3 DNA reads TGTGCCAGCAACGGTGGTGCCCCAGAGACCCAGTACTTC. Translating it yields CASNGGAPETQYF. This chain uses TRBV28 with TRBJ2-5; D uncertain. Germline CDR1 MDHEN, CDR2 SYDVKM. CDR3 length: 13 amino acids. V lost 7 bases, J lost 4 bases, and 13 bases lay in between.

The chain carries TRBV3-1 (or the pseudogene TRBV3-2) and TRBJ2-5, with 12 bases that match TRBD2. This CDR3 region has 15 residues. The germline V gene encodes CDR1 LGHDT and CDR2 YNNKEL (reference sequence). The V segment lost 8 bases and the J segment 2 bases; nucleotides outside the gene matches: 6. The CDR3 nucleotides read TGTGCCAGCTCACCGACTAGCGGGGGACAAGAGACCCAGTACTTC. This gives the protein CASSPTSGGQETQYF.

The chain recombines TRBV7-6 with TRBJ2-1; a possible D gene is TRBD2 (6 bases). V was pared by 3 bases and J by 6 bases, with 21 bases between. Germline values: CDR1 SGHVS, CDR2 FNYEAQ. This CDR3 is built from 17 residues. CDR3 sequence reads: CASSLMVRGNYPNEQFF. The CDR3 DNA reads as TGTGCCAGCAGCTTGATGGTTCGGGGGAATTACCCCAATGAGCAGTTCTTC. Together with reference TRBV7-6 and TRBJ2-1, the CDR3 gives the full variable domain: GAGVSQSPRYKVTKRGQDVALRCDPISGHVSLYWYRQALGQGPEFLTYFNYEAQQDKSGLPNDRFSAERPEGSISTLTIQRTEQRDSAMYRCASSLMVRGNYPNEQFFGPGTRLTVL.